The 17 T cell receptor beta chains listed next were all sequenced from one sample in a study of radiotherapy plus CTLA-4 blockade in lung cancer (dated by TCRdb to about 2018). Receptor libraries were prepared by the immunoSEQ multiplex PCR assay. TCRdb stores this immuneACCESS table with in-frame sequences only. Part of the clones is absent; in the studies checked, under half of the shortfall reflects unresolved V genes, and no reason is known for the rest. Recorded for this sample are 80,000 or so clones; over 70% of them occurred a single time. The biggest ten clones account for 4% of the sample. Specimen: peripheral blood, collected from a patient treated with radiotherapy plus ipilimumab. These receptors came from a human donor with non-small cell lung cancer who had a partial response to radiotherapy plus ipilimumab. Some clones in this sample may be carry-over from other donors' samples.

This clone was observed a handful of times. The chain is built from TRBV19 and TRBJ1-5, with D possibly being TRBD1 (6 bases). The CDR3 consists of 14 residues. With 7 bases removed from V and 6 bases from J, the gap between germline ends came to 16 bases. From germline, CDR1 is LNHDA and CDR2 SQIVND (reference sequence). The CDR3 DNA is TGTGCCAGTACCCGGACAGCTACTAGTCAGCCCCAGCATTTT. Encoded protein: CASTRTATSQPQHF.

The table lists this clone with a count of one. The rearrangement links TRBV19 to TRBJ1-2, with a weak D call TRBD1 (5 bases). V shed 3 bases and J shed 0 bases, with 11 bases lying between them. CDR3 length equals 15 residues. Germline CDR1 reads LNHDA; CDR2 reads SQIVND (reference sequence). The DNA for the CDR3 is TGTGCCAGTAGTATTGGGGCCAGAGCTAACTATGGCTACACCTTC. Translation: CASSIGARANYGYTF.

The chain recombines TRBV9 with TRBJ2-5, with 8 bases aligning to TRBD2. Germline V lookup: CDR1 SGDLS, CDR2 YYNGEE. The CDR3 totals 15 residues. V was clipped by 3 bases and J by 2 bases; unmatched bases: 6. The CDR3 coding sequence is TGTGCCAGCAGCGGCCGCGGGGGGACACAAGAGACCCAGTACTTC. This codes for CASSGRGGTQETQYF.

CDR3 loop: CASSSLLTGVIQYF. In nucleotides, the CDR3 is TGTGCCAGCAGCTCCTTGTTGACAGGGGTCATTCAGTACTTC. The chain is built from TRBV11-2 and TRBJ2-4, with TRBD1 matching 8 bases. CDR3 size: 14 residues. Germline assignment: CDR1 SGHAT and CDR2 FQNNGV. The V and J ends lost 4 bases and 9 bases, in that order; junction bases with no gene match: 8.

The CDR3 reads CASSSRLAGGHLDEQFF. CDR3 coding DNA: TGTGCCAGCAGCTCCCGACTAGCGGGGGGGCATCTGGATGAGCAGTTCTTC. V and J are TRBV7-2 and TRBJ2-1; 14 bases are shared with TRBD2. Germline loops: CDR1 SGHTA, CDR2 FQGNSA. V gave up 4 bases and J gave up 8 bases; unmatched junction bases: 10. This CDR3 spans 17 amino acids.

The rearrangement links TRBV27 to TRBJ1-6; D uncertain. V was clipped by 5 bases and J by 9 bases, with 14 bases between them. Germline CDR1 and CDR2: MNHEY and SMNVEV (reference sequence). The CDR3 extends over 14 amino acids. CDR3 amino acids: CASSPPVSGSPLHF. DNA for the CDR3: TGTGCCAGCAGTCCCCCCGTTAGCGGTTCACCCCTCCACTTT.

The rearrangement joins TRBV28 to TRBJ2-7, with 9 bases lining up with TRBD1. The CDR3 loop spans 14 amino acids. The germline V gene has CDR1 MDHEN and CDR2 SYDVKM. With 7 bases clipped from V and 7 bases from J, the junction kept 11 bases outside the gene matches. CDR3 DNA: TGTGCCAGCACCTTGGGGGGGACAGGGAATGAGCAGTACTTC. Translation: CASTLGGTGNEQYF. The whole variable domain, filled in from reference TRBV28 and TRBJ2-7, reads DVKVTQSSRYLVKRTGEKVFLECVQDMDHENMFWYRQDPGLGLRLIYFSYDVKMKEKGDIPEGYSVSREKKERFSLILESASTNQTSMYLCASTLGGTGNEQYFGPGTRLTVT.

The chain joins TRBV4-3 to TRBJ2-3, with a weak D call TRBD1 (5 bases). CDR3 length: 16 residues. The V gene's germline CDR1 is LGHNA and CDR2 YSLEER. V was clipped by 4 bases and J by 1 base, with 15 bases between them. The DNA of the CDR3 is TGCGCCAGCAGCCGAGGACATGGGGTGGGCACAGATACGCAGTATTTT. Translating gives CASSRGHGVGTDTQYF.

V and J are TRBV7-6 and TRBJ1-1; D gene unclear. Trimming cost V 6 bases and J 7 bases, with 15 bases left between them. The CDR3 runs 13 residues. In germline, CDR1 is SGHVS, CDR2 FNYEAQ. CDR3 region: CASSRSRENEAFF. Here the CDR3 DNA reads TGTGCCAGCAGTCGGTCCCGGGAAAATGAAGCTTTCTTT.

This rearrangement joins TRBV28 to TRBJ1-1, with a tentative D call TRBD1 (6 bases). V dropped 6 bases and J dropped 4 bases, with 15 bases sitting between them. The germline V gene encodes CDR1 MDHEN and CDR2 SYDVKM. The CDR3 covers 14 residues. Here the CDR3 DNA reads TGTGCCAGCAGGCGACAGGTGACCTTCACTGAAGCTTTCTTT. The encoded protein is CASRRQVTFTEAFF.

This clone turned up a few times. This chain uses TRBV12-1 with TRBJ2-7; the DNA was not compared with TRBD2, the D call given in the table. TRBV12-1 is labeled a pseudogene. The CDR3 length is 12 residues. The CDR3 DNA is TGTGCCAGCAGCTTTCTCTACTACGAGCAGTACTTC. As protein: CASSFLYYEQYF.

The V call is TRBV27, the J call TRBJ2-1; 12 bases match TRBD2. Germline-derived CDR1 and CDR2 are MNHEY and SMNVEV (reference sequence). Unmatched junction bases numbered 7, after V lost 6 bases and J lost 7 bases. The CDR3 loop spans 15 amino acids. CDR3 bases: TGTGCCAGCAGGTGGACTAGCGGGAATGGTAATGAGCAGTTCTTC. Its translation: CASRWTSGNGNEQFF.

The chain uses TRBV5-1 and TRBJ1-1; D is unresolved. The germline gives CDR1 SGHRS, CDR2 YFSETQ. The CDR3 covers 14 residues. V was pared by 4 bases and J by 4 bases, with 14 bases between. CDR3 sequence reads: CASSNFIMATEAFF. DNA of the CDR3: TGCGCCAGCAGCAATTTTATAATGGCCACTGAAGCTTTCTTT.

The chain uses TRBV5-4 and TRBJ1-2, with 9 bases identical to TRBD1. This CDR3 is built from 14 residues. Germline CDR1 SGHNT, CDR2 YYREEE (reference sequence). With V trimmed by 0 bases and J by 4 bases, 1 base remained unmatched. Here the CDR3 reads CASSLGTGVYGYTF. CDR3 in DNA: TGTGCCAGCAGCTTGGGGACAGGGGTCTATGGCTACACCTTC.

The rearrangement links TRBV19 to TRBJ2-1; 8 nucleotides match TRBD2. With V trimmed by 1 base and J by 8 bases, 13 bases remained unmatched. CDR3 length: 17 residues. Per the germline V gene, CDR1 is LNHDA and CDR2 is SQIVND (reference sequence). CDR3 sequence (DNA): TGTGCCAGTAGTATAGGGTATGGAAGCGGGAGAGGCTATGAGCAGTTCTTC. Its translation is CASSIGYGSGRGYEQFF.

This clone came up once. The chain uses TRBV6-1 and TRBJ1-1; the D is unclear. This CDR3 comprises 18 residues. Between the trimmed V and J ends, which lost 1 base and 2 bases, there was a span of 20 bases. The V gene's germline CDR1 is MNHNS and CDR2 SASEGT. The CDR3 protein is CASSEGALTEGRNTEAFF. The CDR3 DNA is TGTGCCAGCAGTGAAGGAGCCCTGACGGAGGGAAGAAACACTGAAGCTTTCTTT.

This clone was picked up many times. CDR3 DNA: TGTGCCAGCCGCTGGCGGGGGGCAGGGAACTATGGCTACACCTTC. Translation gives CASRWRGAGNYGYTF. The rearrangement joins TRBV13 to TRBJ1-2, with D perhaps matching TRBD1 (6 bases). This CDR3 is built from 15 residues. Germline V gene sequence: CDR1 PRHDT, CDR2 FYEKMQ (reference sequence). V was shortened by 8 bases and J by 2 bases, with 18 bases between the two germline ends.